The present entry profiles one T cell receptor (beta chain) with its context. It has no known antigen specificity. No much larger clone exists at a distance of one base, and base qualities are not known. TCRbeta CDR3 regions were amplified from genomic DNA by means of the immunoSEQ Assay, a bias-controlled multiplex PCR. The published analysis was carried out like this. Within the assay, amplification of reference gene primers was used to estimate how many nucleated cells each sample contained. Sequence reads were collapsed and filtered to measure the absolute abundance of every unique TCRbeta CDR3 rearrangement. For each sample, productive Simpson clonality was calculated as the square root of Simpson's diversity index over productive rearrangements. The immuneACCESS repertoire file appears here via TCRdb, limited to in-frame rearrangements. These files lack a portion of the clones; in checked studies, under half of the deficit traces to unresolved V genes, and the cause of the others is not known. V, J and clone size are taken as reported in that table, and D and trimming were inferred from the DNA itself. The sample table contains roughly 300,000 clones; only one count was recorded for about 90% of them. The ten largest clones take up approximately 6% of the sample.

This sample stems from a study of blood T cell repertoires in COVID-19 (dated by TCRdb to about 2020). Background on the whole study: Samples from collaborators originated in the United States, Italy and Spain and spanned both the acute and convalescent phases of COVID-19. Samples were obtained from the ongoing ImmuneRACE study (first 160 participants) and from some 1,300 subjects provided by 6 global collaborators. A de-identified subject ID, COVID-19 status, age in years and sex were almost always included in the sample metadata. Deeply sampled blood TCRbeta repertoires from subjects exposed to, actively infected with, or recovered from COVID-19 were included in the dataset. HLA class I and class II types, where available, came from metadata supplied by the sample provider rather than from assay-based typing. The material from the prospective study consisted of cDNA or gDNA derived from T cells, B-cell-depleted T cells, or PBMCs. The repertoires were released in a freely available public database intended as a resource for research on the immune response to SARS-CoV-2.

Beyond this particular receptor, the publication reports: The amount of clinical and demographic metadata varied by source and participant and was provided uncurated.

Including the terminal cysteine and phenylalanine, the CDR3 comprises 19 residues. Only CDR3 DNA is held: 57 bases, read in frame from base 1. Looking up the germline V gene (reference sequence) yields CDR1 LGHDT and CDR2 YNNKEL. V lost 2 bases and J lost 2 bases, and the count of bases not matched to a germline gene is 13. In the prospective study, participants were roughly 18 to 90 years old, resided in 24 geographic areas of the United States, and were enrolled through a virtual design. In the prospective study, participants were assigned to cohorts based on the clinical history participants reported in a screening survey and a study questionnaire. Recovered participants in ImmuneRACE Cohort 3 were defined as having two consecutive negative NP/OP PCR tests, clearance from a healthcare professional, or resolution of symptoms. In the prospective study, mobile phlebotomists collected whole blood, serum and a nasopharyngeal or oropharyngeal swab from each participant. Participants in the prospective study had the option to provide additional blood draws and questionnaires over a roughly 2-month period. Prospective study blood samples were shipped either frozen or at room temperature before DNA extraction.

The specimen sequenced was PBMCs or T cells enriched from blood (not recorded which). The V and J segments used are TRBV3-1 (or the pseudogene TRBV3-2) and TRBJ2-3; 10 nucleotides in the junction match TRBD2. The origin of this receptor is a woman aged 30 to 39 who had recovered from COVID-19. The CDR3 loop reads CASSQSSGGSSHPTDTQYF. Here is the DNA: TGTGCCAGCAGCCAATCTAGCGGGGGATCTTCTCACCCCACAGATACGCAGTATTTT.